Listed below are T cell receptor beta chains from one sample, sequenced in a study of CD8 T cells in Susac syndrome. TCRdb independently ran MiXCR on the immunoSEQ multiplex PCR reads; one entry per CDR3 protein. The sample shows 95,000 to 150,000 distinct CDR3 sequences, nearly 96% of them seen only once. The material sequenced was CD4+ T cells from PBMCs. These receptors were obtained from a human donor with Susac syndrome. Each CDR3 is given without its conserved first and last residue.

V	CDR3
TRBV9	ASSVEGGRGYT
TRBV5-4	ASSKGLAGLNEQF
TRBV6-5	ASSGDSGLNTEAF
TRBV29-1	SVSDRGVPYEQY
TRBV5-1	ASSPGVLRNTEAF
TRBV20-1	SARVDRGYGGYT
TRBV20-1	SASDREAQPQH
TRBV9	ASSPGPLYGYT
TRBV29-1	SVEKDEQF
TRBV18	ASSPNGAPGTGANVLT
TRBV3-1	ASSQEGGRWKAF
TRBV7-2	ASSLGLAGGNNEQF
TRBV7-2	ASSLAAHAARETQY
TRBV12-3/TRBV12-4	ASSRQSTSGSSYEQY
TRBV20-1	SASKAANEQF
TRBV9	ASSVGPGPQETQY
TRBV20-1	SARGREYEQF
TRBV28	ASSFGGRNEQY
TRBV15	ATSRDGRTDTQY